This TCR beta chain derives from a study of graft-versus-host responses after intestinal transplantation. As for the study in general: All recipients got anti-thymocyte globulin induction, then tacrolimus and steroids for 2 to 3 years. Whole-study findings and limits: Subjects displaying graft-donor T cell macrochimerism possessed elevated graft-versus-host to host-versus-graft clonal ratios inside allografts.

Generated by immunoSEQ multiplex PCR, the TCRdb table keeps only in-frame clones and is missing some. Among around 29,000 clones listed, 85% to 95% were seen once. Germline assignment: CDR1 SGDLS and CDR2 YYNGEE. Trimming removed 0 bases at V and 2 bases at J, with 12 bases between. The CDR3 is 16 residues long. Worth noting for this clone: Its specificity is not known.

The source is a human patient who received an intestinal transplant, so some T cells may come from the graft donor. The J gene is TRBJ2-1, the V gene TRBV9, with D possibly TRBD1 on 5 matching bases. The sequenced sample was PBMCs, obtained approximately 69 days after intestinal transplant. The CDR3 here is CASSVGMTDPYNEQFF. The CDR3 region has the DNA TGTGCCAGCAGCGTAGGAATGACAGATCCCTACAATGAGCAGTTCTTC.